The 17 T cell receptor beta chains in this list originate from one sample, sequenced in a study of CD8+ T cells in alopecia areata. cDNA prepared by RNA extraction and subsequent reverse transcription served as the template for sequencing. Profiling relied on immunoSEQ multiplex PCR, and the TCRdb table lists in-frame clones only, not all of them. The profile shows about 200,000 clones, about three fifths of them singletons. Treatment in this sample: oral pan-JAK inhibitor, 5-10 mg twice daily. This specimen was CD4+ T cells sorted from blood, taken between weeks 47 and 50, from a patient treated with tofacitinib. These receptor sequences come from a human donor with alopecia areata.

This clone showed up just a few times. The V gene is TRBV29-1, the J gene TRBJ2-7; D unresolved. From germline, CDR1 is SQVTM and CDR2 ANQGSEA. This CDR3 spans 12 amino acids. V was cut by 5 bases and J by 0 bases, with 8 bases left in between. This CDR3 is CSVQPDSYEQYF. The CDR3 DNA reads TGCAGCGTTCAGCCGGACTCCTACGAGCAGTACTTC.

The chain is built from TRBV27 and TRBJ1-6; D gene ambiguous. The germline gives CDR1 MNHEY, CDR2 SMNVEV (reference sequence). There are 14 residues in the CDR3. The ends were cut back, 6 bases at V and 7 bases at J, with 13 bases in the middle. CDR3 protein: CASRPGIQNSPLHF. CDR3 bases: TGTGCCAGCAGGCCGGGCATACAAAATTCACCCCTCCACTTT.

This clone came up a few times. This chain connects TRBV14 to TRBJ2-5; D uncertain. The CDR3 sequence is 13 residues long. Germline V gives CDR1 SGHDN, CDR2 FVKESK. V lost 2 bases and J 5 bases, leaving 9 bases between the germline ends. This chain's CDR3 is CASSQKPRETQYF. DNA for the CDR3: TGTGCCAGCAGCCAAAAGCCGAGGGAGACCCAGTACTTC.

V gene TRBV29-1 combines with J gene TRBJ1-2; 7 bases are a match to TRBD1. The V and J ends lost 4 bases and 4 bases, in that order; junction bases with no gene match: 27. From germline, CDR1 is SQVTM and CDR2 ANQGSEA. The CDR3 loop spans 20 amino acids. The CDR3 sequence is CSVAPNPTGNLTTKSYGYTF. The CDR3 coding sequence is TGCAGCGTTGCCCCTAACCCGACAGGGAACCTCACCACCAAGTCCTATGGCTACACCTTC.

A single count supports this clone. This rearrangement joins TRBV27 to TRBJ2-1; D unclear. CDR3 length equals 15 residues. CDR1 and CDR2 (germline): MNHEY, SMNVEV (reference sequence). With 7 bases removed from V and 4 bases from J, the gap between germline ends came to 17 bases. The DNA for the CDR3 is TGTGCCAGCATGGTCGTGCAGGTCCCTTACAATGAGCAGTTCTTC. It is translated as CASMVVQVPYNEQFF.

A few counts support this clone. The chain employs TRBV11-2 and TRBJ2-3; no definite D call. The germline V gene encodes CDR1 SGHAT and CDR2 FQNNGV. The ends were cut back, 1 base at V and 2 bases at J, with 7 bases in the middle. CDR3 length equals 14 residues. The CDR3 is CASSLGGYTDTQYF. CDR3 DNA sequence: TGTGCCAGCAGCTTAGGCGGTTACACAGATACGCAGTATTTT.

The chain couples TRBV11-1 to TRBJ2-5; D remains unclear. The V end lost 5 bases, the J end lost 4 bases, and 11 bases lay between the germline ends. Germline V gene lookup returns CDR1 SGHAT and CDR2 FQDESV (reference sequence). The CDR3 contains 13 residues. The CDR3: CASSPSVLETQYF. CDR3 nucleotides: TGTGCCAGCAGCCCTTCGGTTCTAGAGACCCAGTACTTC.

V is TRBV6-6 and J is TRBJ2-1, with D perhaps TRBD2 (7 bases). This CDR3 comprises 15 residues. Germline V gives CDR1 MNHNY, CDR2 SVGAGI (reference sequence). Trimming took 0 bases from V and 10 from J, leaving 16 bases between them. Here the CDR3 DNA reads TGTGCCAGCAGTTACTCGGGAGGGGGGGCAGGAGAGCAGTTCTTC. Translated: CASSYSGGGAGEQFF.

The genes are TRBV5-1 and TRBJ1-5; TRBD1 aligns across 9 bases. Germline V lookup: CDR1 SGHRS, CDR2 YFSETQ. The CDR3 runs 14 residues. The junction had 6 bases not matched to a gene; V was cut back by 4 bases and J by 7 bases. The CDR3 loop is CASSPGQGGQPQHF. In DNA form, the CDR3 reads TGCGCCAGCAGCCCGGGACAGGGTGGCCAGCCCCAGCATTTT.

The genes are TRBV5-1 and TRBJ2-3; 7 bases are shared with TRBD1. The J segment lost 6 bases and the V segment lost 6 bases, leaving 10 bases of the junction unmatched. This CDR3 contains 14 residues. Germline V gene lookup returns CDR1 SGHRS and CDR2 YFSETQ. CDR3 sequence reads: CASTTFQGDDTQYF. DNA for the CDR3: TGCGCCAGCACGACGTTTCAGGGGGACGATACGCAGTATTTT.

This clone has a handful of counts. This CDR3 reads CSADEPIGTQYF. DNA for the CDR3: TGCAGCGCTGACGAGCCGATTGGTACGCAGTATTTT. This chain links TRBV29-1 with TRBJ2-3, with D hard to call. Germline CDR1 SQVTM, CDR2 ANQGSEA. V lost 7 bases and J lost 8, with 16 bases in between. This CDR3 is 12 amino acids long.

The V and J genes are TRBV4-3 and TRBJ1-2, with D possibly TRBD1 on 6 matching bases. V was cut by 0 bases and J by 4 bases, with 9 bases left in between. The CDR3 runs to 14 residues. Germline-derived CDR1 and CDR2 are LGHNA and YSLEER. CDR3 nucleotides: TGCGCCAGCAGCCAAGATCCACAGGGCTATGGCTACACCTTC. As protein: CASSQDPQGYGYTF.

The chain employs TRBV4-3 and TRBJ2-3; TRBD2 agrees at 12 bases. This CDR3 has 16 residues. Germline CDR1 is LGHNA and CDR2 is YSLEER. J lost 3 bases, V lost 1 base, and 2 bases had no gene match. DNA of the CDR3: TGCGCCAGCAGCCAAGGTGGACTAGCGGGGACAGATACGCAGTATTTT. Its translation: CASSQGGLAGTDTQYF.

On this clone itself: Other DNA sequences in this sample translate to the same CDR3. The rearrangement joins TRBV9 to TRBJ2-5; a weak D match, TRBD2 (5 bases). V was trimmed by 0 bases and J by 5 bases, leaving 11 bases between them. CDR1 SGDLS and CDR2 YYNGEE come from the germline V gene. The CDR3 has 14 residues. The CDR3 spells CASSVDRGGETQYF. CDR3 coding DNA: TGTGCCAGCAGCGTAGACCGGGGTGGCGAGACCCAGTACTTC.

This chain uses TRBV5-6 with TRBJ2-5; D perhaps matches TRBD1 (6 bases). Per germline, CDR1 SGHDT and CDR2 YYEEEE. Trimming cost V 4 bases and J 1 base, with 14 bases left between them. CDR3 length: 15 residues. In nucleotides, the CDR3 is TGTGCCAGCAGCCTCAAACAGGGTACCCAAGAGACCCAGTACTTC. Translating it yields CASSLKQGTQETQYF.

This clone is a singleton in its sample. The rearrangement links TRBV29-1 to TRBJ1-1, with a weak D call TRBD1 (5 bases). Germline assignment: CDR1 SQVTM and CDR2 ANQGSEA. This CDR3 has 14 residues. Deletions cut 3 bases from V and 1 base from J, with 12 bases between. CDR3 sequence (DNA): TGCAGCGTTGATGGCAGGGTTGGGAACACTGAAGCTTTCTTT. The encoded protein is CSVDGRVGNTEAFF. Full variable domain (rest looked up from reference TRBV29-1 and TRBJ1-1): SAVISQKPSRDICQRGTSLTIQCQVDSQVTMMFWYRQQPGQSLTLIATANQGSEATYESGFVIDKFPISRPNLTFSTLTVSNMSPEDSSIYLCSVDGRVGNTEAFFGQGTRLTVV.

CDR3 residues: CASSSGVMETQYF. The CDR3, as DNA: TGCGCCAGCAGCTCGGGGGTTATGGAGACCCAGTACTTC. V is TRBV5-1 and J is TRBJ2-5; TRBD2 might be the D (6 bases). The CDR3 is made up of 13 amino acids. CDR1 SGHRS and CDR2 YFSETQ come from the germline V gene. Trimming removed 3 bases at V and 5 bases at J, with 11 bases between.